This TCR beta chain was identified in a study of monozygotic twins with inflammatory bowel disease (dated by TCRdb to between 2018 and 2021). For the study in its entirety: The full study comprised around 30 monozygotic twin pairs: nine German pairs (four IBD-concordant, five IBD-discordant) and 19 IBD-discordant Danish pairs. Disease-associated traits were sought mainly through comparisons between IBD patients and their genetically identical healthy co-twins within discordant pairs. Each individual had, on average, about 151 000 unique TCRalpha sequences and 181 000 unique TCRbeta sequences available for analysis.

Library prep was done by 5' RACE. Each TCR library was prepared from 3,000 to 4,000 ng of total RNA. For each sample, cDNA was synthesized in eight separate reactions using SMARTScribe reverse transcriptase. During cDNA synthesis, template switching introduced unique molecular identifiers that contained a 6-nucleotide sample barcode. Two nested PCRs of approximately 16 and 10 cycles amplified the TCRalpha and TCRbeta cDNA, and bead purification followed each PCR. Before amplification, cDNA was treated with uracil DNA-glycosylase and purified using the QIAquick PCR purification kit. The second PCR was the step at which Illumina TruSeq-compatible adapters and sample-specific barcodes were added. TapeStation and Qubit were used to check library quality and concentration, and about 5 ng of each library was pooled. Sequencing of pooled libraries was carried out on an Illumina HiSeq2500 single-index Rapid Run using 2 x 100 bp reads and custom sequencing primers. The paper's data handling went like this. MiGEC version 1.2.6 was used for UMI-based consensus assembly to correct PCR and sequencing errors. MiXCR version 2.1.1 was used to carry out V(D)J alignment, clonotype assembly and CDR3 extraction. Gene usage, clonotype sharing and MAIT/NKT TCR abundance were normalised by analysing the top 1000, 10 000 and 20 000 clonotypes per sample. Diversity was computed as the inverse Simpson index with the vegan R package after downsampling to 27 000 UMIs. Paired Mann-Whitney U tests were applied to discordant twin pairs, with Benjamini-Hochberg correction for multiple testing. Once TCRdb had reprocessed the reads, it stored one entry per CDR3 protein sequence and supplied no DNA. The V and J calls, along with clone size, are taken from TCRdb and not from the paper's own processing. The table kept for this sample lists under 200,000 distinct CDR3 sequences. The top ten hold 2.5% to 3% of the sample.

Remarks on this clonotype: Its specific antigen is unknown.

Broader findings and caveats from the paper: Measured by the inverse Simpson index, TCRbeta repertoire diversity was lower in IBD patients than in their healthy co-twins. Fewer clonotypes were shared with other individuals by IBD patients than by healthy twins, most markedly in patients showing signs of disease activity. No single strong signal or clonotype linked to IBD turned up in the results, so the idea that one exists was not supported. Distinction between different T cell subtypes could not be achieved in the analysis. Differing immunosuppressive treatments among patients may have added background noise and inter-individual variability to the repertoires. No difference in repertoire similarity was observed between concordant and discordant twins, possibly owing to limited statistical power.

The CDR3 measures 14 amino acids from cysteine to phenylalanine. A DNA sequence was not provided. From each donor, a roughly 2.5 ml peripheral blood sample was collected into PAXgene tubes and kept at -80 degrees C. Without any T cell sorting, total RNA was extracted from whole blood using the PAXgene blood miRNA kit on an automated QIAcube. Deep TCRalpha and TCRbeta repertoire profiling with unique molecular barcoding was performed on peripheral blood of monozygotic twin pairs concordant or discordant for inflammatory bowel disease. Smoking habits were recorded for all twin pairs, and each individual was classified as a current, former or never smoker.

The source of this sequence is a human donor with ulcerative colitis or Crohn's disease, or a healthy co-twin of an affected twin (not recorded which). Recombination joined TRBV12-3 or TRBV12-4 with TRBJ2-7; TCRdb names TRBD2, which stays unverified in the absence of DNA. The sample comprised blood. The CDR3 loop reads CASSLLAGAGEQYF.